This TCR beta chain stems from a study of shared clonotypes between healthy human individuals (dated by TCRdb to 2020 to 2021). Broadly, across the study: The cohort included a few men and two women between 18 and 49 years of age. Per donor, three plates each were used for CD4 naive and CD4 memory, two for CD8 naive, and one for CD8 memory. Blood TCR repertoires of roughly five healthy adults were deeply sequenced to estimate repertoire size and the extent of clonotype sharing between individuals. Different laboratories and diverse techniques were used to prepare libraries and sequence TCR repertoires, to increase sequencing depth and limit assay-specific biases. Leukapheresis yielded between about 0.85 and 10 billion PBMCs per donor.

V is cut by 4 bases and J by 0 bases, and the space between the germline ends is 13 bases. CDR1 and CDR2, per the germline V gene, are SGHRS and YFSETQ. The CDR3 measures 16 amino acids from cysteine to phenylalanine. The only DNA kept is the CDR3, 48 bases in frame from the first base. Details on this clone: Its recognized antigen is unknown. No much larger clone is present one base from it, and per-base qualities are unavailable.

Using the deep immunoSEQ assay, multiplex PCR amplified TCR CDR3 regions from genomic DNA. Extracted genomic DNA from each cell subset was spread evenly across all wells of several immunoSEQ 96-well plates, with each plate serving as a replicate. For sorted subsets, roughly 200 ng of genomic DNA, equivalent to tens of thousands of T cell genomes, went into each replicate PCR. Purified libraries were quantified with a Qubit 3.0 fluorometer, sized on a Bioanalyzer 2100, and re-quantified with the KAPA Library Quantification kit. Every immunoSEQ 96-well plate was sequenced on a separate single-read 150-cycle Illumina NextSeq 550 flow cell. In the source study's methods: The immunoSEQ output contained only junctional sequences without quality scores, so filtering could not match that applied to full-length reads. Sequences were annotated with PyIR, a Python wrapper for IgBLAST v1.9, using IMGT germline references to assign V/J genes and CDR3. Reads were removed for weak V/J assignments (E-value above 1e-6), missing CDR3, stop codons, out-of-frame junctions, or ambiguous translated residues. V3J clonotypes were defined as sequences sharing an identical inferred V gene, J gene, and CDR3 amino acid sequence. To compute the percentage overlap between repertoires, the number of shared unique clonotypes was divided by the size of the smaller repertoire. Richness of each repertoire was evaluated using RTK rarefaction, the Chao1 estimator, and Recon v2.1 estimates of unobserved clonotypes. Generation probabilities were computed with OLGA for all TCRbeta clonotypes obtained by the gDNA method from a few donors. TCRdb retrieved this table from immuneACCESS and kept in-frame rearrangements only. Not all clones are present; in checked studies, unresolved V genes account for under half, and no reason is known for the remainder. Clone size and V and J calls were adopted from that table, with D and trimming inferred from the DNA. The sample table records some 2,000,000 clones; 85% to 95% of these occur just once. The ten largest account for 0.13% of the sample.

Healthy HIV-negative adults with no recently reported acute infections or vaccinations were included as donors. Every donor was a Caucasian adult residing in Nashville, Tennessee, USA. Magnetic negative selection was used to enrich CD4+ T cells, after which naive cells were positively selected on CD45RA and the negative fraction became the memory subset. Blood was obtained by leukapheresis, after which PBMCs were separated by Ficoll-Histopaque density gradient centrifugation and cryopreserved in liquid nitrogen vapor phase. Analytical flow cytometry was used to check the purity and quantity of each magnetically sorted T cell population. Each sorted fraction had its genomic DNA isolated and then quantified by UV absorbance on a Nanodrop 2000c. Broad study findings and their caveats: The genetic and exposure-history diversity represented was limited by the small number of donors. Sampling was restricted to blood, and TCR repertoires in tissue are likely to differ from TCR repertoires in blood. Even with the large sequencing depth, rarefaction of the sorted-subset datasets indicated that sequencing was incomplete. About 5% of naive CD4, 3.5% of naive CD8, about 2.4% of memory CD4, and over 0.35% of memory CD8 clonotypes were shared across several donors. Pairwise subsampling indicated that sequencing depth was expected to affect the degree of clonotype sharing among donors. Naive subsets generally had larger estimated clonotype richness than memory subsets. Clonotypes shared by all four sorted-subset donors showed higher generation probabilities than non-shared clonotypes.

The chain uses TRBV5-1 and TRBJ1-4; 6 matching bases give a weak D call of TRBD1. Sequencing was done on a sample of naive CD4+ T cells sorted from blood. This specimen's cell subset or site label, per the study, means: CD45RA+ positively selected. The sequence was collected from a man younger than 35 in good health. The nucleotide sequence is given as TGCGCCAGCAGCACCGGGACACTTGCAACTAATGAAAAACTGTTTTTT. Its protein reads: CASSTGTLATNEKLFF.